This is a list of T cell receptor beta chains from one sample in a study of T cell changes during pregnancy in multiple sclerosis. Profiling relied on immunoSEQ multiplex PCR, and the TCRdb table lists in-frame clones only, not all of them. The profile shows tens of thousands of clones, about 88% of them singletons. Sequencing used CD4+ T cells from peripheral blood mononuclear cells, obtained in the second trimester of pregnancy. These TCRs come from a female donor with multiple sclerosis, enrolled in a pregnancy study. Both conserved end residues are part of each CDR3. A D gene is named only where the DNA matches it firmly. Clone size, where shown, is once, few, many, or a class for clones that have expanded.

>TRBV11-2|TRBJ2-1|.|.
TGTGCCAGCCGACCTTTACGACAGCGAAACTACAATGAGCAGTTCTTC
CASRPLRQRNYNEQFF
>TRBV5-1|TRBJ2-3|.|.
TGCGCCAGCAGCTTGTCGAGCACAGATACGCAGTATTTT
CASSLSSTDTQYF
>TRBV9|TRBJ1-1|.|.
TGTGCCAGCAGCGGAAAGGACGGACTAATAGGCACTGAAGCTTTCTTT
CASSGKDGLIGTEAFF
>TRBV28|TRBJ2-6|.|.
TGTGCCAGCAGCGGACACTCTGGGGCCAACGTCCTGACTTTC
CASSGHSGANVLTF
>TRBV5-1|TRBJ1-2|TRBD1|.
TGCGCCAGCAGCTTGGTAGGACAGGGCGCGACCTACACCTTC
CASSLVGQGATYTF
>TRBV6-1|TRBJ1-2|.|.
TGTGCCAGCCGGGTGGACAGCCGCTCCTATGGCTACACCTTC
CASRVDSRSYGYTF
>TRBV6-6|TRBJ2-5|TRBD2|.
TGTGCCAGCGGGGCTAGCGGGGTAGTGGGCCAGTACTTC
CASGASGVVGQYF
>TRBV19|TRBJ1-3|TRBD1|.
TGTGCCAGTAGTACCCTTCTCAAACAGGGGCCGCGTGGAAACACCATATATTTT
CASSTLLKQGPRGNTIYF
>TRBV7-2|TRBJ1-2|TRBD1|.
TGTGCCAGCAGCGAGCAGACAGGGCCATACACCTTC
CASSEQTGPYTF
>TRBV5-4|TRBJ1-1|.|.
TGTGCCAGCAGCTCTAGAAAAACGGAGACCACTGAAGCTTTCTTT
CASSSRKTETTEAFF
>TRBV11-2|TRBJ1-1|TRBD1|.
TGTGCCAGCAGCTCGGACAGGGGCGGTGAAGCTTTCTTT
CASSSDRGGEAFF
>TRBV5-6|TRBJ2-6|.|.
TGTGCCAGCAGCGGGATACTAGGGTCTGGGGCCAACGTCCTGACTTTC
CASSGILGSGANVLTF
>TRBV18|TRBJ1-6|.|.
TGTGCCAGCTCACCGCGGACGGGGGATAATTCACCCCTCCACTTT
CASSPRTGDNSPLHF
>TRBV7-7|TRBJ2-4|.|.
TGTGCTAGCAGCCGCAAGACTGACCAGTACTTC
CASSRKTDQYF
>TRBV5-1|TRBJ2-5|TRBD2|once
TGCGCCAGCAGCTTGTTTGTAGCGGGAGGGGGAGAGACCCAGTACTTC
CASSLFVAGGGETQYF